This entry is about one TCR beta chain. Its antigen is not identified. Profiling relied on immunoSEQ multiplex PCR, and the TCRdb table lists in-frame clones only, not all of them. The table records around 26,000 clones, roughly 79% of them present only once. These data are taken from a study of OX40 agonist ivuxolimab in advanced cancers. Turning to the study itself: Three patients got partial responses; one had hepatocellular carcinoma and two had cutaneous melanoma. Study-level findings and limits: Clonal expansion in partial responders at 0.1-3.0 mg/kg ranked among the lowest.

Per germline, CDR1 SGHRS and CDR2 YFSETQ. The germline V and J ends were trimmed by 1 base and 4 bases, with 14 bases remaining between them. The CDR3 runs 15 residues. Sampling of blood occurred at baseline, cycle 4 day 1, and cycle 7 day 1. The chain combines TRBV5-1 with TRBJ2-5, with TRBD1 as a possible D gene (5 bases). The TCR comes from an adult with an advanced solid tumor such as melanoma, head and neck, liver or kidney cancer. Sequencing used CD4+ or CD8+ T cells sorted from blood, obtained in a trial of the OX40 agonist ivuxolimab. The CDR3 loop is CASSLRQGMRETQYF. Here the CDR3 DNA reads TGCGCCAGCAGCTTGAGGCAGGGCATGCGAGAGACCCAGTACTTC.